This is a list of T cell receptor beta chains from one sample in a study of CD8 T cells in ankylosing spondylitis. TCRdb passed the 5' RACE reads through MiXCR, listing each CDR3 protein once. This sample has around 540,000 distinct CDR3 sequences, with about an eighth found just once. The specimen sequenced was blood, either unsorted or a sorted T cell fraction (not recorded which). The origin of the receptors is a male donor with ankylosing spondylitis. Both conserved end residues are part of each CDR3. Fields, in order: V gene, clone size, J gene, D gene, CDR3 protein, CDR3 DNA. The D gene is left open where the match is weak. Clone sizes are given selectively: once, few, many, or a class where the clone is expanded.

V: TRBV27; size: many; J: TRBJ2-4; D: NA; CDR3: CASGRRDPSIQYF; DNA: TGTGCCAGCGGTCGGAGAGACCCAAGCATTCAGTACTTC
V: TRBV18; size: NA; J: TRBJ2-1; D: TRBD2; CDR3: CASSPNRSGRRYEQFF; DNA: TGTGCCAGCTCACCAAACCGTAGCGGGAGGAGGTATGAGCAGTTCTTC
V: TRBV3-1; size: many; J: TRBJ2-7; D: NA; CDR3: CASSQEGVYEQYF; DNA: TGTGCCAGCAGCCAGGAGGGGGTGTACGAGCAGTACTTC
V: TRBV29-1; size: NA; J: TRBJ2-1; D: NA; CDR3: CSVGGHGGSYNEQFF; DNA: TGCAGCGTTGGGGGTCATGGCGGTTCCTACAATGAGCAGTTCTTC
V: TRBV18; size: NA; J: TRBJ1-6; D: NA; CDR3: CASSPGVQNSPLHF; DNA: TGTGCCAGCTCACCGGGGGTCCAAAATTCACCCCTCCACTTT
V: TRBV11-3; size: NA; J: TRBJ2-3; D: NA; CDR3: CASSHRGGTQYF; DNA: TGTGCCAGCAGCCACAGGGGGGGTACGCAGTATTTT
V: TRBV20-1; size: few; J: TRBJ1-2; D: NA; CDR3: CSATTGKKGYTF; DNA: TGCAGTGCCACGACAGGAAAGAAAGGCTACACCTTC
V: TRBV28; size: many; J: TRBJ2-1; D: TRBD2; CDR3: CASSLAGVVNEQFF; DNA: TGTGCCAGCAGTTTAGCGGGAGTAGTCAATGAGCAGTTCTTC
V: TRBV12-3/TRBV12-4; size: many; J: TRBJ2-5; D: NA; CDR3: CASSLDTRETQYF; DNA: TGTGCCAGCAGTTTGGACACCCGGGAGACCCAGTACTTC
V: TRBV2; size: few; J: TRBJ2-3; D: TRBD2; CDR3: CAGTGRETDTQYF; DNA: TGTGCCGGCACCGGGCGGGAGACAGATACGCAGTATTTT
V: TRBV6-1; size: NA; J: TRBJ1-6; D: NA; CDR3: CASSDGNRFSPLHF; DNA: TGTGCCAGCAGTGACGGCAATAGATTTTCACCCCTCCACTTT
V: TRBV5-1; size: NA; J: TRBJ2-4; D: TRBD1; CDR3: CASSRTGLAKNIQYF; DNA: TGCGCCAGCAGCAGGACAGGCCTAGCCAAAAACATTCAGTACTTC
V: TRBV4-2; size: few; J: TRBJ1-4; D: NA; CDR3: CASSQLGEKLFF; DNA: TGTGCCAGCAGCCAGTTGGGGGAAAAACTGTTTTTT
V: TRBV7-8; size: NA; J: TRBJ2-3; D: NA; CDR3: CASSLARRVSTDTQYF; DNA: TGTGCCAGCAGCTTAGCGCGTAGGGTATCCACAGATACGCAGTATTTT
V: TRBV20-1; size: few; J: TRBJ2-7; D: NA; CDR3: CSARTGTVMTYEQYF; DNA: TGCAGTGCTAGAACCGGGACGGTGATGACCTACGAGCAGTACTTC
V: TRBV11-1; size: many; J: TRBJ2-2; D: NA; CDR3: CASSLDMAGLNTGELFF; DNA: TGTGCCAGCAGCTTAGACATGGCGGGCCTGAACACCGGGGAGCTGTTTTTT
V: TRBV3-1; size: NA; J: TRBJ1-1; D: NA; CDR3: CASSPQGSMNTEAFF; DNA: TGTGCCAGCAGCCCACAAGGGTCTATGAACACTGAAGCTTTCTTT
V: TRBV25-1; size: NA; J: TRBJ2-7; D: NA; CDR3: CASSERGGPTYEQYF; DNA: TGTGCCAGCAGTGAAAGAGGCGGGCCTACCTACGAGCAGTACTTC
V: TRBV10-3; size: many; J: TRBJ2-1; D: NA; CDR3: CAISSDILYNEQFF; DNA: TGTGCCATCAGTTCGGACATCCTCTACAATGAGCAGTTCTTC
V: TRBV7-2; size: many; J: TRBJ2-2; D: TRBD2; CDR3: CASSPPPGSGRIGELFF; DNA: TGTGCCAGCAGCCCCCCCCCAGGAAGCGGGAGGATCGGGGAGCTGTTTTTT
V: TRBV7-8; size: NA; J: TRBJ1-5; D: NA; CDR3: CASSLVSTASNQPQHF; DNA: TGTGCCAGCAGCTTAGTATCGACAGCAAGCAATCAGCCCCAGCATTTT
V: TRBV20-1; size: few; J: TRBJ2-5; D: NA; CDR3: CSATGLQETQYF; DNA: TGCAGTGCCACGGGACTTCAAGAGACCCAGTACTTC
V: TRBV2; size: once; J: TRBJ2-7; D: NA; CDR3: CASSLQATSSYEQYF; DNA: TGTGCCAGCAGCTTACAGGCAACAAGCTCCTACGAGCAGTACTTC
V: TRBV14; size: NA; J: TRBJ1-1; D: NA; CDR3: CASSVGRTEAFF; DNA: TGTGCCAGCAGTGTTGGGAGGACTGAAGCTTTCTTT
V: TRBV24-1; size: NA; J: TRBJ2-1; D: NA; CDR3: CATSDGGGVLENEQFF; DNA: TGTGCCACCAGTGATGGTGGCGGAGTTTTGGAGAATGAGCAGTTCTTC
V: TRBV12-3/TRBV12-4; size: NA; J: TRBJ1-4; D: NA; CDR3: CASSLGWGFGDEKLFF; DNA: TGTGCCAGCAGTTTAGGTTGGGGATTCGGCGATGAAAAACTGTTTTTT
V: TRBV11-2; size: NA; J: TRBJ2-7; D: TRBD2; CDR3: CASSKTGLAVQYF; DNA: TGTGCCAGCAGCAAGACGGGACTAGCGGTGCAGTACTTC
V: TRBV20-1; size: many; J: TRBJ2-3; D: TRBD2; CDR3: CSVSGIADTQYF; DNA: TGCAGTGTTAGCGGGATCGCAGATACGCAGTATTTT
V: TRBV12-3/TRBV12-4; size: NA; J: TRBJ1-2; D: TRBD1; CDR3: CASSPSQGARGYTF; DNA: TGTGCCAGCAGTCCTTCCCAGGGGGCGCGGGGCTACACCTTC
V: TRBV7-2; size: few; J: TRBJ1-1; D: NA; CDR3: CASSTWTVANTEAFF; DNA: TGTGCCAGCAGCACCTGGACAGTGGCGAACACTGAAGCTTTCTTT
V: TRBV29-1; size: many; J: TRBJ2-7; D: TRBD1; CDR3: CSVDGQGSYEQYF; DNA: TGCAGCGTGGATGGACAGGGGTCCTACGAGCAGTACTTC
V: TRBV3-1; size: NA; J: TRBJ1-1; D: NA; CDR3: CASSPQGRPGTEAFF; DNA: TGTGCCAGCAGCCCCCAGGGTCGTCCGGGCACTGAAGCTTTCTTT
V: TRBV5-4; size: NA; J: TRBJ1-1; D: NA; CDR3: CASSSHSGLNTEAFF; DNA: TGTGCCAGCAGCTCCCATTCGGGACTGAACACTGAAGCTTTCTTT
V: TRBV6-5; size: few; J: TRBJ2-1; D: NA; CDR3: CASIISAWSDYNEQFF; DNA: TGTGCCAGCATTATCAGCGCCTGGAGCGATTACAATGAGCAGTTCTTC
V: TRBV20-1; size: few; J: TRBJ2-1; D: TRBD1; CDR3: CSARAASTGAYNEQFF; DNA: TGCAGTGCTAGAGCGGCAAGCACAGGGGCCTACAATGAGCAGTTCTTC
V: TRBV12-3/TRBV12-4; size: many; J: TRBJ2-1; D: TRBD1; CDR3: CASSFSGGDYNEQFF; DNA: TGTGCCAGCAGTTTCTCAGGGGGCGACTACAATGAGCAGTTCTTC
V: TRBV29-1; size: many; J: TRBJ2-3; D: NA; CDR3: CSVDRQGRDTQYF; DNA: TGCAGCGTTGATAGGCAGGGTCGAGATACGCAGTATTTT
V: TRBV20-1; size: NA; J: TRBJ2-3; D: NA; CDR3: CSARWGTTQYF; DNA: TGCAGTGCTAGGTGGGGGACGACGCAGTATTTT
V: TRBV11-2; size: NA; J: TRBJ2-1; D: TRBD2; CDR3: CASSLDVAGGLEEQFF; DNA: TGTGCCAGCAGCTTAGATGTGGCGGGAGGGCTGGAGGAGCAGTTCTTC
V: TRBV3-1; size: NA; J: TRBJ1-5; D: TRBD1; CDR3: CASSQDWTGSGPQHF; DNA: TGTGCCAGCAGCCAAGATTGGACAGGGAGTGGGCCCCAGCATTTT
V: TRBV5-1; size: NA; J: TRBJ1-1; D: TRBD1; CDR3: CASSLDRAKNTEAFF; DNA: TGCGCCAGCAGCTTAGACAGGGCCAAGAACACTGAAGCTTTCTTT